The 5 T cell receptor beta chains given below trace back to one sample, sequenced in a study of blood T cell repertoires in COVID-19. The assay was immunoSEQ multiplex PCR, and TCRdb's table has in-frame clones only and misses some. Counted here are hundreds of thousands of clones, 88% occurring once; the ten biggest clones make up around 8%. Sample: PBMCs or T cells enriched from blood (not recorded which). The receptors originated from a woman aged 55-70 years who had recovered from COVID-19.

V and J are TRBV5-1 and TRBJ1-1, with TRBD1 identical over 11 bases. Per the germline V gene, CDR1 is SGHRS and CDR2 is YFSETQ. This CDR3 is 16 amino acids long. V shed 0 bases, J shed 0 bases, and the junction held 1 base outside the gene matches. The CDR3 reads CASSLGTGGLNTEAFF. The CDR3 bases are TGCGCCAGCAGCTTGGGGACAGGGGGCCTGAACACTGAAGCTTTCTTT. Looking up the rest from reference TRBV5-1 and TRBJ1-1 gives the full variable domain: KAGVTQTPRYLIKTRGQQVTLSCSPISGHRSVSWYQQTPGQGLQFLFEYFSETQRNKGNFPGRFSGRQFSNSRSEMNVSTLELGDSALYLCASSLGTGGLNTEAFFGQGTRLTVV.

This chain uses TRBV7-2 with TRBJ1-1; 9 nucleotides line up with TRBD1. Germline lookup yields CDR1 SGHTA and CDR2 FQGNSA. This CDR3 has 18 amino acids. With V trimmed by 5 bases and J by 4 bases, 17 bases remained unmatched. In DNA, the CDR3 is TGTGCCAGCAGCCCGAATCACCTCGGGACAGGGCGGGGCACTGAAGCTTTCTTT. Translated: CASSPNHLGTGRGTEAFF. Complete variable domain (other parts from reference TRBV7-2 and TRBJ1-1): GAGVSQSPSNKVTEKGKDVELRCDPISGHTALYWYRQSLGQGLEFLIYFQGNSAPDKSGLPSDRFSAERTGGSVSTLTIQRTQQEDSAVYLCASSPNHLGTGRGTEAFFGQGTRLTVV.

CDR3 DNA: TGTGCCAGCAGTAAAGGGGGGGCTTACAATCAGCCCCAGCATTTT. This encodes CASSKGGAYNQPQHF. This sequence joins TRBV7-9 and TRBJ1-5, with a tentative D call TRBD1 (6 bases). The germline CDR1 and CDR2 sequences are SEHNR and FQNEAQ (reference sequence). V was cut by 6 bases and J by 3 bases, with 15 bases left in between. The CDR3 totals 15 residues.

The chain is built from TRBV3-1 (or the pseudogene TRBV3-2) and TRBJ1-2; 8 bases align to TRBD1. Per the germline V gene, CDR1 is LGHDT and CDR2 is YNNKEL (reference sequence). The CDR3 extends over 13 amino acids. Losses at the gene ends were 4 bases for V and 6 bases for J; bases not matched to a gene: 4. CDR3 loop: CASSRLQGDGYTF. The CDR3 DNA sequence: TGTGCCAGCAGCCGTCTACAGGGGGATGGCTACACCTTC.

CDR3 DNA: TGTGCCAGCAGGGGCGGACTAGCTCCTGAGCAGTTCTTC. Translated: CASRGGLAPEQFF. This chain connects TRBV9 to TRBJ2-1, with 8 bases that match TRBD2. The CDR3 extends over 13 amino acids. Trimming cost V 5 bases and J 9 bases; bases outside gene matches: 7. Germline loops: CDR1 SGDLS, CDR2 YYNGEE.